This TCR beta chain was sequenced for a study of shared clonotypes between healthy human individuals. Study-wide context: Per donor, CD8 memory used one plate, CD8 naive used two, CD4 memory used three and CD4 naive used three.

Of note for this clone: Its antigen is as yet unknown.

Findings and caveats of the study: Estimated richness was generally greater in naive than memory subsets.

The assay was immunoSEQ multiplex PCR, and TCRdb's table has in-frame clones only and misses some. Seen here are 2 million to 2.5 million clones, roughly 90% observed once, and the top ten hold 0.3% to 0.45%. V trimming: 4 bases; J trimming: 3 bases; junction bases outside the gene matches: 2. Germline CDR1 LGHNA, CDR2 YNFKEQ. The CDR3 extends over 15 amino acids. The TCR originated in a man younger than 35 in good health. Some clones in this sample may be carry-over from other donors' samples. Input material: naive CD4+ T cells from PBMCs. Documented subset: CD45RA+ positively selected. The chain links TRBV4-2 to TRBJ2-1, with 11 positions matching TRBD2. The CDR3 coding sequence is TGTGCCAGCAGCCCGGGACTAGCGGACTACAATGAGCAGTTCTTC. Translating gives CASSPGLADYNEQFF.